This TCR beta chain emerged from a study of T cell repertoires in cytomegalovirus infection. For the study at large: Recently identified HLA-C-restricted and well-studied HLA-B-restricted CMV epitopes were used. Evidence of both CMV infection and a matching HLA type came from public TCR beta signatures. Study results and limitations: Carriage of CMV together with the relevant HLA was identifiable through cumulative public TCR beta family frequency. CMV-specific HLA-C-restricted TCR beta clonotypes dominated the ex vivo response.

This clonotype turned up a few times. The antigen is not known. With V trimmed by 6 bases and J by 0 bases, 10 bases remained unmatched. The CDR3 consists of 16 residues. TCRdb independently ran MiXCR on the reads; one entry per CDR3 protein. Of 640,000 or so distinct CDR3 sequences in the sample, around 32% were seen once. The chain combines TRBV12-3 or TRBV12-4 with TRBJ2-7, with TRBD2 matching over 8 bases. The material sequenced was cultured PBMCs, taken from culture after CMV antigen stimulation. This sequence was found in a human donor in good health (CMV status not recorded). Some clones in this sample may be carry-over from other donors' samples. As DNA, the CDR3 is TGTGCCAGCAGGTCGACTAGCGCAATGTTCTCCTACGAGCAGTACTTC. Residues: CASRSTSAMFSYEQYF.